This TCR beta chain was recorded in a study of T-cell reconstitution after alpha-beta-depleted transplantation in children. TCRbeta library preparation incorporated unique molecular identifiers. Each CDR3 protein gets one entry after TCRdb re-called the PCR reads with MiXCR. The sample lists around 250,000 distinct CDR3 sequences, around 8% occurring once. This clonotype was found a few times. Its specificity is not known. Broader study findings: T-cell numbers and diversity one year post-transplant derived largely from freshly generated T cells.

The source was PBMCs, mostly from graft donor cells, collected 180 days after TCRalphabeta/CD19-depleted stem cell transplant. The receptor was derived from a male patient aged 10 to 17 who had a stem cell transplant for acute lymphoblastic leukemia, so the T cells may come from the graft donor.

The CDR3 nucleotides are TGTGCCAGCAGTTTTCCGGGCCCCGGCGGCACTGAAGCTTTCTTT. Protein product: CASSFPGPGGTEAFF. The rearrangement joins TRBV28 to TRBJ1-1; D call uncertain. The germline V gene has CDR1 MDHEN and CDR2 SYDVKM. Trimming removed 3 bases from V and 4 bases from J, with 15 bases in between. This CDR3 comprises 15 residues.